This T cell receptor beta chain was identified during a study of long-term antiretroviral therapy in people with HIV. Study information: The oldest samples precede the 2015 immediate-ART recommendation by about a decade. Study-wide results and limits: Post-ART samples showed increased diversity that remained below transplant donor control levels.

Researchers secured at least one pre-ART and at least two post-ART PBMC samples from each donor. Every single participant having HIV got treatment inside the United States. The germline V gene has CDR1 SGDLS and CDR2 YYNGEE. This CDR3 has 15 residues. Trimming removed 5 bases from V and 0 bases from J, with 11 bases in between. On this clone itself: Its antigen is not known.

Version v3.0 of the immunoSEQ assay ran at survey level. Only in-frame clones appear in the TCRdb table, and some are missing; sequencing was by immunoSEQ multiplex PCR. The sample holds about 30,000 clones, roughly 90% seen once. The source is a man in his forties or fifties with HIV. Sequenced here: unsorted PBMCs, sampled 2 years after starting antiretroviral therapy. V gene TRBV9 combines with J gene TRBJ1-4, with no clear D. The CDR3 region is CASSAGYTTNEKLFF. The DNA of the CDR3 is TGTGCCAGCAGTGCTGGGTATACAACTAATGAAAAACTGTTTTTT.